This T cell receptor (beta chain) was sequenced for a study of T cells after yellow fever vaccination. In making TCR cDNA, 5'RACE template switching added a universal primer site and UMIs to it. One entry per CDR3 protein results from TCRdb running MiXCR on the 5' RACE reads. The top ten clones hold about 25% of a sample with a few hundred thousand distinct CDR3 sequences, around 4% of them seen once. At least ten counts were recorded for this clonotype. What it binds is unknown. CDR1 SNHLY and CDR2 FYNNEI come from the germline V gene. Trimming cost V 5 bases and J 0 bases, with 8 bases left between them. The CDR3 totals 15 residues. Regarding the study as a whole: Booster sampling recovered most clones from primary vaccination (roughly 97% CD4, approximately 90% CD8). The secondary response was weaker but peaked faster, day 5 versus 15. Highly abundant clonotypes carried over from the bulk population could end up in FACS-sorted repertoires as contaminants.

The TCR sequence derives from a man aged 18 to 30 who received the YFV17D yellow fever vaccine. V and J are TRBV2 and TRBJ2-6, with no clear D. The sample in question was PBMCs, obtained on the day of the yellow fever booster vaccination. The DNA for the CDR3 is TGTGCCAGCAGTCCTCCCCGCTCTGGGGCCAACGTCCTGACTTTC. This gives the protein CASSPPRSGANVLTF.